This record concerns one TCR beta chain sequence. The antigen is undetermined. Germline CDR1 and CDR2: MGHRA and YSYEKL. The ends lost 4 bases at V and 3 bases at J; junction bases unmatched: 6. This CDR3 spans 15 amino acids. The PCR made use of 60 Vbeta and 13 Jbeta primers. Assay used: immunoSEQ multiplex PCR; TCRdb lists only in-frame clones, some missing. The sample yields about 25,000 clones, of which the top ten take up 15% to 20%. This sample stems from a study of cytomegalovirus exposure and HLA in healthy donors. Study information: From about 180 million T cells, an earlier analysis saw 110 million or so unique TCR beta sequences. Study-wide results and limits: Further analysis was carried out later, and it showed several of the most significant clusters appearing linked to common viral pathogens.

The V and J genes are TRBV4-1 and TRBJ1-5; 7 bases line up with TRBD1. Sample: PBMCs. The source of this sequence is a male donor in good health and CMV-seropositive. CDR3 bases: TGCGCCAGCAGCCCTCCCGGACAGGTCAATCAGCCCCAGCATTTT. The encoded protein is CASSPPGQVNQPQHF.